This record looks at one T cell receptor (beta chain) sequence and its context. Its target is not known. Mouse germline and gene names are used. From the germline J gene comes the end of the CDR3, since the read stops 1 residue before it. The data stem from a study of tissue T cells after allogeneic stem cell transplantation. CDR3 sequences, V/J genes, frequencies and template counts came from survey-depth TCRbeta sequencing. Clones were read by immunoSEQ multiplex PCR, and TCRdb kept only the in-frame ones, dropping some. The sample holds roughly 7,800 clones, around 34% seen once. Study-level points and caveats: This small cohort was clinically heterogeneous, and sampling depth was a limitation. Alloreactivity or antigen specificity of tissue TCRs was not determined; some clones might be host cells.

The time point is: mouse harvest day 14 after allogeneic transplant. Mouse grafts combined 10^7 T-cell-depleted bone marrow cells with 10^6 splenic CD5+ T cells. Mice had MHC-mismatched B6 into BALB/c GVHD, sampled day 7 or 14. Trimming took 1 base from V and 6 from J; bases not matched to a gene: 2. The CDR3 consists of 13 residues. CDR1 is KGHPV, CDR2 FQNQEV, per germline (reference sequence). The genes are TRBV26 and TRBJ2-7, with 8 positions matching TRBD2. This sequence originates from a female BALB/c mouse given C57BL/6 T cells with graft-versus-host disease after an allogeneic hematopoietic cell transplant. The sample taken for sequencing was skin. The chain's CDR3 is CASSLLGGVEQYF. CDR3 bases read: TGTGCCAGCAGTCTGTTGGGGGGGGTTGAACAGTAC.